These 9 T cell receptor beta chains originate from one sample sequenced in a study of blood T cell repertoires in COVID-19. Profiling relied on immunoSEQ multiplex PCR, and the TCRdb table lists in-frame clones only, not all of them. The sample lists about 42,000 clones, more than 85% occurring once. Sequenced input: peripheral blood. These receptor sequences come from a human donor in a cohort sampled during active COVID-19.

J is TRBJ2-3 and V is TRBV24-1; TRBD2 might be the D (11 bases). V gave up 4 bases and J gave up 3 bases, with 31 bases separating them. The CDR3 sequence is 21 residues long. Germline lookup yields CDR1 KGHDR and CDR2 SFDVKD. CDR3 DNA sequence: TGTGCCACCAGTGAGAGGGGACAGGGGTTAATAGCGGGAGGGCCGACAGATACGCAGTATTTT. It specifies CATSERGQGLIAGGPTDTQYF.

The chain combines TRBV28 with TRBJ2-5, with D perhaps matching TRBD1 (5 bases). The CDR3 consists of 14 residues. CDR1 and CDR2 from the germline V gene are MDHEN and SYDVKM. Trimming took 4 bases from V and 2 from J, leaving 11 bases between them. The CDR3 DNA reads as TGTGCCAGCAGTTCCTCGCAGGGACAAGAGACCCAGTACTTC. Its protein product is CASSSSQGQETQYF.

As DNA, the CDR3 is TGTGCCAGAAGCTCCCCCGGGACTAGCGGAGACAATGAGCAGTTCTTC. It codes for CARSSPGTSGDNEQFF. V usage is TRBV5-3 and J usage is TRBJ2-1, with TRBD2 matching 11 bases. TRBV5-3 is flagged as an ORF with uncertain function. V lost 3 bases and J lost 5; bases outside the gene matches: 7. This CDR3 spans 16 amino acids.

V gene TRBV3-1 (or the pseudogene TRBV3-2) combines with J gene TRBJ2-7, with 9 bases matching TRBD1. V gave up 8 bases and J gave up 5 bases; unmatched junction bases: 1. The germline V gene encodes CDR1 LGHDT and CDR2 YNNKEL (reference sequence). The CDR3 sequence is 11 residues long. This CDR3 reads CASGDRDEQYF. CDR3 sequence (DNA): TGTGCCAGCGGGGACAGGGACGAGCAGTACTTC.

V and J are TRBV28 and TRBJ1-2; a weak D match, TRBD1 (5 bases). The CDR3 runs 16 residues. The germline V gene has CDR1 MDHEN and CDR2 SYDVKM. The V end was cut by 3 bases, the J end by 2 bases, with 16 bases between. CDR3 bases: TGTGCCAGCAGTTTTCCCGAGACAGTCACGAACTATGGCTACACCTTC. Amino acids: CASSFPETVTNYGYTF.

The J gene is TRBJ2-7, the V gene TRBV5-1; no reliable D call. CDR1 and CDR2 (germline): SGHRS, YFSETQ. V was cut by 1 base and J by 4 bases, with 15 bases left in between. The CDR3 has 15 amino acids. The CDR3 DNA reads as TGCGCCAGCAGCTTGACTAACGACGGAATTTACGAGCAGTACTTC. This gives the protein CASSLTNDGIYEQYF.

CDR3 sequence (DNA): TGTGCCACCAGTGATGAGACAGGGGGGCGGGATGAGCAGTTCTTC. It specifies CATSDETGGRDEQFF. The V call is TRBV24-1, the J call TRBJ2-1; 9 bases are a match to TRBD1. Germline CDR1 KGHDR, CDR2 SFDVKD. The J segment lost 8 bases and the V segment lost 3 bases, leaving 7 bases of the junction unmatched. CDR3 size: 15 residues.

This clone has only a few counts. This chain uses TRBV29-1 with TRBJ2-1, with 9 bases fitting TRBD1. CDR3 length: 15 residues. Germline-derived CDR1 and CDR2 are SQVTM and ANQGSEA. V was clipped by 7 bases and J by 0 bases; unmatched bases: 7. The CDR3 sequence: CSGNPGQGSYNEQFF. As DNA, the CDR3 is TGCAGCGGAAATCCGGGACAGGGCTCCTACAATGAGCAGTTCTTC.

The chain recombines TRBV5-8 with TRBJ1-5, with D tentatively TRBD1 (5 bases). Germline V lookup: CDR1 SGHTS, CDR2 YDEGEE. V was pared by 7 bases and J by 4 bases, with 12 bases between. This CDR3 has 13 amino acids. CDR3 loop: CASFRDWNQPQHF. For the CDR3, the DNA is TGTGCCAGCTTCAGGGATTGGAATCAGCCCCAGCATTTT.